The 14 T cell receptor beta chains below come from one sample, sequenced in a study of shared clonotypes between healthy human individuals. Libraries were prepared by immunoSEQ multiplex PCR; TCRdb keeps only in-frame clonotypes and omits some of them. The sample carries 150,000 to 200,000 clones, approximately 92% recorded once. Sequencing input: naive CD4+ T cells sorted from blood. Subset defined: CD45RA+ positively selected. Receptors were obtained from a woman between 25 and 40 years old in good health.

The J gene is TRBJ2-7, the V gene TRBV28; D is possibly TRBD1 (5 bases). Germline-derived CDR1 and CDR2 are MDHEN and SYDVKM. The CDR3 extends over 17 amino acids. V lost 8 bases, J lost 0 bases, and 23 bases lay in between. The CDR3 loop is CASRTHGWQPNSYEQYF. CDR3 DNA: TGTGCCAGCCGGACACACGGGTGGCAACCTAACTCCTACGAGCAGTACTTC.

V usage is TRBV7-8 and J usage is TRBJ1-1; 10 nucleotides agree with TRBD1. This CDR3 region has 16 residues. Trimming at V came to 3 bases and at J to 5 bases, leaving 9 bases not matched to a gene. The germline V gene encodes CDR1 SGHVS and CDR2 FQNEAQ. CDR3 DNA sequence: TGTGCCAGCAGCTTTTTTGTGGACAGGGGGGAGACTGAAGCTTTCTTT. Its protein is CASSFFVDRGETEAFF. Based on the CDR3 plus reference TRBV7-8 and TRBJ1-1, the full variable domain is GAGVSQSPRYKVAKRGQDVALRCDPISGHVSLFWYQQALGQGPEFLTYFQNEAQLDKSGLPSDRFFAERPEGSVSTLKIQRTQQEDSAVYLCASSFFVDRGETEAFFGQGTRLTVV.

This clone came up once. The chain uses TRBV18 and TRBJ2-7, with D perhaps matching TRBD1 (6 bases). V shed 4 bases and J shed 0 bases, with 10 bases lying between them. The CDR3 contains 14 residues. Germline CDR1 and CDR2: KGHSH and LQKENI. Here the CDR3 reads CASSQDRISYEQYF. Written as DNA, the CDR3 is TGTGCCAGCTCACAAGACAGGATCTCCTACGAGCAGTACTTC.

The V and J genes are TRBV21-1 and TRBJ1-5. TRBV21-1 has pseudogene status. CDR3 length equals 15 residues. CDR3: CASSKVGGPDQPQHF. The CDR3 DNA reads TGTGCCAGCAGCAAGGTCGGGGGGCCAGATCAGCCCCAGCATTTT.

The rearrangement links TRBV21-1 to TRBJ1-1. TRBV21-1 is recorded as a pseudogene. CDR3 size: 16 residues. The CDR3 DNA is TGTGCCAGCAGTCTACGACTATACACAATTCGCACTGAAGCTTTCTTT. It specifies CASSLRLYTIRTEAFF.

The V call is TRBV20-1, the J call TRBJ2-3; unclear D gene. CDR1 is DFQATT and CDR2 is SNEGSKA in the germline V gene (reference sequence). This CDR3 region has 11 residues. V lost 3 bases, J lost 8 bases, and 9 bases lay in between. The CDR3 loop is CSARAAITQYF. CDR3 nucleotide sequence: TGCAGTGCTAGGGCCGCGATTACGCAGTATTTT.

The chain couples TRBV11-2 to TRBJ2-7; weak D call: TRBD1 (6 bases). Germline CDR1 SGHAT, CDR2 FQNNGV. V gave up 4 bases and J gave up 2 bases, with 9 bases separating them. This CDR3 has 13 amino acids. For the CDR3, the DNA is TGTGCCAGCAGCTCCCGGACAGCCTACGAGCAGTACTTC. Protein product: CASSSRTAYEQYF.

The chain couples TRBV7-9 to TRBJ2-7; a weak D match, TRBD2 (5 bases). The germline V gene has CDR1 SEHNR and CDR2 FQNEAQ (reference sequence). Between the trimmed V and J ends, which lost 1 base and 7 bases, there was a span of 14 bases. This CDR3 comprises 14 residues. This chain's CDR3 is CASSLGVGSGEQYF. The DNA of the CDR3 is TGTGCCAGCAGCTTAGGAGTGGGGTCGGGGGAGCAGTACTTC.

V and J are TRBV28 and TRBJ2-1; no clear D. Trimming stripped 3 bases from V and 10 bases from J, with 10 bases between. The CDR3 totals 12 residues. Germline V gene sequence: CDR1 MDHEN, CDR2 SYDVKM. The DNA for the CDR3 is TGTGCCAGCAGTTTCCGCCCCTCCGAGCAGTTCTTC. It codes for CASSFRPSEQFF.

The rearrangement uses TRBV4-1 and TRBJ2-6; D is unclear. V was pared by 3 bases and J by 0 bases, with 12 bases between. Per the germline V gene, CDR1 is MGHRA and CDR2 is YSYEKL. The length of the CDR3 is 17 residues. The CDR3 DNA follows: TGCGCCAGCAGCCACCATCCGGAGAGCTCTGGGGCCAACGTCCTGACTTTC. Translation: CASSHHPESSGANVLTF.

The chain carries TRBV2 and TRBJ2-1; tentatively, D is TRBD1 (5 bases). Trimming shortened V by 8 bases and J by 6 bases, and 11 bases separated the two germline ends. Germline CDR1 reads SNHLY; CDR2 reads FYNNEI. There are 12 residues in the CDR3. The CDR3 reads CASRQGSNEQFF. The DNA of the CDR3 is TGTGCCAGCCGTCAGGGTAGCAATGAGCAGTTCTTC.

The chain uses TRBV28 and TRBJ2-1; D remains ambiguous. Trimming cost V 4 bases and J 0 bases, with 13 bases left between them. This CDR3 region has 16 residues. Germline lookup yields CDR1 MDHEN and CDR2 SYDVKM. The CDR3 bases are TGTGCCAGCAGTTCGGGTGAGCTAGGCTCCTACAATGAGCAGTTCTTC. Protein product: CASSSGELGSYNEQFF.

The chain couples TRBV7-6 to TRBJ2-5, with D perhaps TRBD1 or TRBD2 (8 bases each). Matching the DNA end better, TRBJ2-7 makes the J call doubtful. CDR3 size: 22 residues. The germline CDR1 and CDR2 sequences are SGHVS and FNYEAQ. CDR3 region: CASRPTLGPPGQERGSSYEQYF. CDR3 in DNA: TGTGCCAGCAGGCCAACTCTGGGACCACCGGGACAGGAGCGGGGGAGCTCCTACGAGCAGTACTTC.

The rearrangement uses TRBV5-1 and TRBJ2-7; perhaps TRBD2 as D (5 bases). This CDR3 spans 12 amino acids. Germline assignment: CDR1 SGHRS and CDR2 YFSETQ. V lost 4 bases, J lost 2 bases, and 7 bases lay in between. The CDR3 bases are TGCGCCAGCAGCCCCGGGGCCTACGAGCAGTACTTC. It codes for CASSPGAYEQYF.